This T cell receptor (beta chain) was identified in a study of cytomegalovirus exposure and HLA in healthy donors. Germline V lookup: CDR1 SEHNR, CDR2 FQNEAQ (reference sequence). The CDR3 loop spans 17 amino acids. Trimming cost V 2 bases and J 5 bases, with 18 bases left between them. Primers for the PCR totalled 60 Vbeta and 13 Jbeta. Measured with immunoSEQ multiplex PCR; TCRdb has only the in-frame clones, and not every one. This table has 110,000 to 150,000 clones, approximately 9% appearing once. This clone was picked up one time. The TCR sequence derives from a male donor in good health and CMV-seronegative. V is TRBV7-9 and J is TRBJ2-2; the D gene is possibly TRBD1 (5 bases). The sample comprised PBMCs. DNA of the CDR3: TGTGCCAGCAGCTTAAGCTTGATGGGAAAGGGGACCGGGGAGCTGTTTTTT. This sequence encodes CASSLSLMGKGTGELFF.